Described below is a single TCR beta chain sequence and its context. Its cognate antigen is unknown. The sample belongs to a study of cytomegalovirus exposure and HLA in healthy donors. Notes on the study in general: Sequencing likely generated an artifact that appeared as a cluster of highly shared sequence variants. According to a later analysis, most TCR beta chains associated with CMV appeared HLA-restricted.

The PCR had 60 Vbeta and 13 Jbeta primers. Sequencing used immunoSEQ multiplex PCR; TCRdb keeps in-frame clones, though not all of them. This sample carries approximately 72,000 clones, with 5% going to the ten biggest clones. The CDR3 length is 17 residues. From germline, CDR1 is ENHRY and CDR2 SYGVKD. Trimming shortened V by 3 bases and J by 4 bases, and 21 bases separated the two germline ends. The receptor comes from a woman between 35 and 50 years old in good health and CMV-seropositive. This rearrangement joins TRBV10-3 to TRBJ2-5; weak D call: TRBD2 (6 bases). Sequenced input: PBMCs. DNA for the CDR3: TGTGCCATCAGTGACGGGCGGTGGGGGGAGTACTTAGAGACCCAGTACTTC. Protein: CAISDGRWGEYLETQYF.